The subject of this entry is one T cell receptor (beta chain). Its antigen is currently unknown. These data come from a study of T cell responses to AZD1222 COVID-19 vaccine. Overall study findings and caveats: CD4 TCRs covered the whole spike, strongest at regions 160-218 and 743-854. Donors were chiefly white British, with a greater number of females, and clonal diversity was perhaps underestimated.

The CDR3 totals 15 residues. V was cut by 6 bases and J by 1 base, with 15 bases left in between. Germline values: CDR1 SNHLY, CDR2 FYNNEI. This table comes from immunoSEQ multiplex PCR, and its TCRdb copy is limited to in-frame clones, with some not included. Of fewer than 110,000 clones listed, about 88% are singletons. The rearrangement links TRBV2 to TRBJ2-5; TRBD2 is a possible D gene (5 bases). The clonotype was recovered from an adult in good health. Source: peripheral blood, taken on day 0 of AZD1222 vaccination. The CDR3 DNA sequence: TGTGCCAGCAGGGCACCTTTAGCGATCCAAGAGACCCAGTACTTC. The encoded protein is CASRAPLAIQETQYF.